This T cell receptor beta chain appears in the sequencing data of a study of CD8 T cells in Susac syndrome. General study results and limits: As acknowledged by the study, its TCR sequencing and HLA analysis included a relatively small number of individuals. Within Susac syndrome CD4+ T cell repertoires, clonal expansion was not evident.

Germline CDR1 SGDLS, CDR2 YYNGEE. The CDR3 is 15 residues long. The V gene lost 1 base and the J gene lost 0 bases, with 11 bases spanning the gap. In contrast to the negatively isolated CD8+ and CD4+ T cells, TEMRA cells were FACS-enriched. An input of about 0.5 to 1 ug of RNA was subjected to reverse transcription using random hexamers. By means of immunoSEQ multiplex PCR, TCR beta CDR3 spanning 54 Vbeta and 13 Jbeta underwent amplification. MiXCR was run by TCRdb on the immunoSEQ multiplex PCR reads, yielding one entry per CDR3 protein. Of more than 85,000 distinct CDR3 sequences listed, roughly 94% are singletons. On this clonotype: Its antigen is unidentified.

The source is a human donor with Susac syndrome. The chain uses TRBV9 and TRBJ2-7; perhaps TRBD2 as D (5 bases). The specimen sequenced was CD4+ T cells from PBMCs. The CDR3 DNA reads as TGTGCCAGCAGCGTATTGGGAGAAGGCTCCTACGAGCAGTACTTC. It yields the protein CASSVLGEGSYEQYF.